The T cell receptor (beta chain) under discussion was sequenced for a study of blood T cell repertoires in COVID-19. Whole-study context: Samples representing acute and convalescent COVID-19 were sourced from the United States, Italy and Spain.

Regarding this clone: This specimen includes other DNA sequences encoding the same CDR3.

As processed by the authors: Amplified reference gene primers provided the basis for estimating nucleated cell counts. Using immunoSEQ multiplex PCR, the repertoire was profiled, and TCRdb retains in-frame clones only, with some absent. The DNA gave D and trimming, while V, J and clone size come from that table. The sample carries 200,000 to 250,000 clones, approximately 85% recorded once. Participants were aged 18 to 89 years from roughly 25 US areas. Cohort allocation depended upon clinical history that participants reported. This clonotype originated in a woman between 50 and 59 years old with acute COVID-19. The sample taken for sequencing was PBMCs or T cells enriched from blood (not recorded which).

In DNA form, the CDR3 reads TGTGCCAGCAGCTTAGGCCTACAAGAGACCCAGTACTTC. It codes for CASSLGLQETQYF. The chain recombines TRBV11-3 with TRBJ2-5; no definite D call. The CDR3 sequence is 13 residues long. V gave up 1 base and J gave up 2 bases, with 5 bases separating them. The germline V gene has CDR1 SGHNT and CDR2 YENEEA.